These T cell receptor beta chains were read from a single sample in a study of control samples from healthy donors and cancer patients. The assay was immunoSEQ multiplex PCR, and TCRdb's table has in-frame clones only and misses some. Found here are around 64,000 clones, roughly nine tenths of them singletons; the top ten hold 5% to 6.5%. The specimen was PBMCs. These receptors all come from a man in his 60s with colorectal cancer. The CDR3 runs from the conserved cysteine through the conserved F or W. The D gene is left open where the match is weak. Clone size is shown for a subset of rows, as once, few, many or a class of expanded clone.

j_gene: TRBJ1-5
d_gene: NA
v_gene: TRBV4-3
abundance: NA
CDR3nt: TGCGCCAGCAGCCAAGATACGGACGGCAATCAGCCCCAGCATTTT
CDR3aa: CASSQDTDGNQPQHF

j_gene: TRBJ2-3
d_gene: TRBD1
v_gene: TRBV19
abundance: NA
CDR3nt: TGTGCCAGTACCCCGGACAGGGATGGAGATACGCAGTATTTT
CDR3aa: CASTPDRDGDTQYF

j_gene: TRBJ1-5
d_gene: NA
v_gene: TRBV4-1
abundance: NA
CDR3nt: TGCGCCAGCAGCCAAGATACGGGCATTCCCATCGACCCCCAGCATTTT
CDR3aa: CASSQDTGIPIDPQHF

j_gene: TRBJ2-3
d_gene: NA
v_gene: TRBV18
abundance: NA
CDR3nt: TGTGCCAGCTCACCATCCGTTGGGGGGAAGCGAAACACAGATACGCAGTATTTT
CDR3aa: CASSPSVGGKRNTDTQYF

j_gene: TRBJ2-7
d_gene: NA
v_gene: TRBV11-1
abundance: NA
CDR3nt: TGTGCCAGCAGCTTATTGGACGAGCAGTACTTC
CDR3aa: CASSLLDEQYF

j_gene: TRBJ1-5
d_gene: NA
v_gene: TRBV2
abundance: once
CDR3nt: TGTGCCAGCAGGAGGGACAACCAGCAGCCCCAGCATTTT
CDR3aa: CASRRDNQQPQHF

j_gene: TRBJ1-1
d_gene: TRBD1
v_gene: TRBV5-1
abundance: NA
CDR3nt: TGCGCCAGCAGCACCGGACAGGGAATAATGAACACTGAAGCTTTCTTT
CDR3aa: CASSTGQGIMNTEAFF

j_gene: TRBJ2-3
d_gene: NA
v_gene: TRBV3-1/TRBV3-2
abundance: NA
CDR3nt: TGTGCCAGCAGCCAAGGAGCTAGAATGTTAGGTACGCAGTATTTT
CDR3aa: CASSQGARMLGTQYF

j_gene: TRBJ1-3
d_gene: NA
v_gene: TRBV5-5
abundance: NA
CDR3nt: TGTGCCAGCAGCCCGAGAGTCTCCGGCTCTGGAAACACCATATATTTT
CDR3aa: CASSPRVSGSGNTIYF

j_gene: TRBJ1-1
d_gene: NA
v_gene: TRBV27
abundance: NA
CDR3nt: TGTGCCAGCAGTTTAGGGCGGAACACTGAAGCTTTCTTT
CDR3aa: CASSLGRNTEAFF

j_gene: TRBJ1-2
d_gene: NA
v_gene: TRBV28
abundance: NA
CDR3nt: TGTGCCAGCAGTCCGGCGGGGGCAGGCTATGGCTACACCTTC
CDR3aa: CASSPAGAGYGYTF

j_gene: TRBJ2-7
d_gene: TRBD1
v_gene: TRBV11-3
abundance: NA
CDR3nt: TGTGCCAGCAGCCAACGGACAGGGGCCAGAACCTACGAGCAGTACTTC
CDR3aa: CASSQRTGARTYEQYF

j_gene: TRBJ2-2
d_gene: NA
v_gene: TRBV25-1
abundance: few
CDR3nt: TGTGCCAGCGGTAACACCGGGGAGCTGTTTTTT
CDR3aa: CASGNTGELFF

j_gene: TRBJ2-5
d_gene: TRBD1
v_gene: TRBV2
abundance: NA
CDR3nt: TGTGCCAGCATGGGGCAGGGGGCAGGGGCCCAGTACTTC
CDR3aa: CASMGQGAGAQYF

j_gene: TRBJ2-1
d_gene: NA
v_gene: TRBV9
abundance: NA
CDR3nt: TGTGCCAGCGGTAGGGCCGCTAGTAATGAGCAGTTCTTC
CDR3aa: CASGRAASNEQFF

j_gene: TRBJ1-1
d_gene: NA
v_gene: TRBV27
abundance: NA
CDR3nt: TGTGCCAGCAGTTTAGGGAGGGGTACTGAAGCTTTCTTT
CDR3aa: CASSLGRGTEAFF

j_gene: TRBJ1-2
d_gene: NA
v_gene: TRBV3-1/TRBV3-2
abundance: NA
CDR3nt: TGTGCCAGCAGCCAAGAAGGTCGTGTCGGCTACACCTTC
CDR3aa: CASSQEGRVGYTF

j_gene: TRBJ1-5
d_gene: NA
v_gene: TRBV7-9
abundance: NA
CDR3nt: TGTGCCAGCAGCTTAGGTGTCAATCAGCCCCAGCATTTT
CDR3aa: CASSLGVNQPQHF

j_gene: TRBJ1-5
d_gene: NA
v_gene: TRBV19
abundance: once
CDR3nt: TGTGCCAGTAGTATCCGCCTGACGCCATCGCAGCCCCAGCATTTT
CDR3aa: CASSIRLTPSQPQHF

j_gene: TRBJ1-1
d_gene: NA
v_gene: TRBV18
abundance: NA
CDR3nt: TGTGCCAGCTCACCACGGGAGCTCGCTGAAGCTTTCTTT
CDR3aa: CASSPRELAEAFF

j_gene: TRBJ2-7
d_gene: TRBD2
v_gene: TRBV3-1/TRBV3-2
abundance: few
CDR3nt: TGTGCCAGCAGCCAAGGGACTAGCAAGTCCGAGCAGTACTTC
CDR3aa: CASSQGTSKSEQYF

j_gene: TRBJ2-3
d_gene: NA
v_gene: TRBV6-1
abundance: NA
CDR3nt: TGTGCCAGCAGTGAAAAGGACATAGATACGCAGTATTTT
CDR3aa: CASSEKDIDTQYF

j_gene: TRBJ2-7
d_gene: TRBD1
v_gene: TRBV2
abundance: NA
CDR3nt: TGTGCCAGCAGTGCCTTAGGGGACAGAGGCGAGCAGTACTTC
CDR3aa: CASSALGDRGEQYF

j_gene: TRBJ1-1
d_gene: NA
v_gene: TRBV3-1/TRBV3-2
abundance: NA
CDR3nt: TGTGCCAGCCGCCCGCATGGCGGGACTGAAGCTTTCTTT
CDR3aa: CASRPHGGTEAFF

j_gene: TRBJ2-5
d_gene: NA
v_gene: TRBV2
abundance: once
CDR3nt: TGTGCCAGCAGTGAAGACAGGCAAGAGACCCAGTACTTC
CDR3aa: CASSEDRQETQYF

j_gene: TRBJ2-3
d_gene: NA
v_gene: TRBV18
abundance: NA
CDR3nt: TGTGCCAGCTCACCACCGACGCGCACAGATACGCAGTATTTT
CDR3aa: CASSPPTRTDTQYF

j_gene: TRBJ1-2
d_gene: TRBD1
v_gene: TRBV28
abundance: NA
CDR3nt: TGTGCCAGCAGTTCGGGACAGGGAACCTATGGCTACACCTTC
CDR3aa: CASSSGQGTYGYTF